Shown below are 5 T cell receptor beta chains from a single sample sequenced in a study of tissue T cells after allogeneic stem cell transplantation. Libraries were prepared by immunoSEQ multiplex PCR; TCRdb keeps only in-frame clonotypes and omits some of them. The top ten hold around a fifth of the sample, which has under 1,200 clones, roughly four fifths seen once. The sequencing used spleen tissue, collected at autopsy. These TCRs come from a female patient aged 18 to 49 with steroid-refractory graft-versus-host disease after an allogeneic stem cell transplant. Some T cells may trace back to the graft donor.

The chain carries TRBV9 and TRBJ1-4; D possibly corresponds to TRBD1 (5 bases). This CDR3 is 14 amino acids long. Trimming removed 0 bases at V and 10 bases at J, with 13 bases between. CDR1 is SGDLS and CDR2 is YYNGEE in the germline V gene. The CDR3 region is CASSVERQRGKLFF. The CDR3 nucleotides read TGTGCCAGCAGCGTAGAGCGACAGAGAGGAAAACTGTTTTTT.

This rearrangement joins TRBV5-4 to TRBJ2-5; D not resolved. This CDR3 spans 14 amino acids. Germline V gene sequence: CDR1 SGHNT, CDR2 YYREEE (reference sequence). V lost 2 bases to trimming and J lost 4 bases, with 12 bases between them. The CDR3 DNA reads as TGTGCCAGCAGCTTAAAGATTGGAGTAGAGACCCAGTACTTC. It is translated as CASSLKIGVETQYF.

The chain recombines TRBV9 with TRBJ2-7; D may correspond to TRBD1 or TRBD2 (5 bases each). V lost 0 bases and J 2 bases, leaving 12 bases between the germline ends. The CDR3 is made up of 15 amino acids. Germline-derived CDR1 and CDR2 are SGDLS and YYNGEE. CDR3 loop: CASSVEVGTPYEQYF. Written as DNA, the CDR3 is TGTGCCAGCAGCGTAGAGGTTGGGACCCCCTACGAGCAGTACTTC.

CDR3 loop: CASSLPAESYEQYF. For the CDR3, the DNA is TGCGCCAGCAGCTTACCAGCGGAATCCTACGAGCAGTACTTC. The chain joins TRBV5-1 to TRBJ2-7; D perhaps matches TRBD2 (5 bases). There are 14 residues in the CDR3. Trimming stripped 2 bases from V and 1 base from J, with 10 bases between. Germline CDR1 and CDR2: SGHRS and YFSETQ.

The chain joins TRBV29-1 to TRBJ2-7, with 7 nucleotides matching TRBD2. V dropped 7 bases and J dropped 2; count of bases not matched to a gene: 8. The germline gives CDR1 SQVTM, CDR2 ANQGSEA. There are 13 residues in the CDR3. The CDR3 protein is CSAWTRAPYEQYF. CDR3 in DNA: TGCAGCGCCTGGACTAGAGCTCCCTACGAGCAGTACTTC.